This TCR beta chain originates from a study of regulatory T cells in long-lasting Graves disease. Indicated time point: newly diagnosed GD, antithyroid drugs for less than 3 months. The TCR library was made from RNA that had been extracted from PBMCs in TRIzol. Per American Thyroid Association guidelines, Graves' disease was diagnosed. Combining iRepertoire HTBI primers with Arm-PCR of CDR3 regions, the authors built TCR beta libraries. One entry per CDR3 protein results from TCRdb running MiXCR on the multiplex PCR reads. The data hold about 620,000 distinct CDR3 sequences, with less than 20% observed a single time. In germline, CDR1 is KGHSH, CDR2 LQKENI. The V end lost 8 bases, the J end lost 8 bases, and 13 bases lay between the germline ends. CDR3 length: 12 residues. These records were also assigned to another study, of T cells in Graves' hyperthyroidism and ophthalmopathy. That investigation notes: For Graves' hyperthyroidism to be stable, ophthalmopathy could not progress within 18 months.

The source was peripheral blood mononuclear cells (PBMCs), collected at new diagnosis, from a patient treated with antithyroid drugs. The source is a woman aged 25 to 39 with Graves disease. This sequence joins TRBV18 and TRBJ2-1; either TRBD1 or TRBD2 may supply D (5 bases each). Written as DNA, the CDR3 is TGTGCCAGCCAGGCCGGGGCGGATGAGCAGTTCTTC. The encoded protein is CASQAGADEQFF.